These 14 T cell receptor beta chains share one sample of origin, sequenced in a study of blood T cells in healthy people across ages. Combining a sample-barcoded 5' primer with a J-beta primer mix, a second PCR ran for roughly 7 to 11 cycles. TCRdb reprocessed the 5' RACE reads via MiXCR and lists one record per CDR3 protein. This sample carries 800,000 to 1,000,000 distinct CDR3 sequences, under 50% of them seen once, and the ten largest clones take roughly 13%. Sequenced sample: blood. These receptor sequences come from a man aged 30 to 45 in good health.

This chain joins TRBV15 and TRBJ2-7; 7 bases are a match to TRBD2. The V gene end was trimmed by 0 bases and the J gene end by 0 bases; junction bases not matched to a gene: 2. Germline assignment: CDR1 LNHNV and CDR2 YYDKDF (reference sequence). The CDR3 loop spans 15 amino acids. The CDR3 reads CATSRDRGSSYEQYF. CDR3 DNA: TGTGCCACCAGCAGAGATCGCGGGAGCTCCTACGAGCAGTACTTC.

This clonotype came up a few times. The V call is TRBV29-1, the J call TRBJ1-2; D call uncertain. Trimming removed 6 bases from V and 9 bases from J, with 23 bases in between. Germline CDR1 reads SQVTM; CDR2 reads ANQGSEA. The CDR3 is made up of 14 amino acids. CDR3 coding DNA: TGCAGCGTCTGTGGCCCCGACGACATCTCTCGCTACACCTTC. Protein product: CSVCGPDDISRYTF.

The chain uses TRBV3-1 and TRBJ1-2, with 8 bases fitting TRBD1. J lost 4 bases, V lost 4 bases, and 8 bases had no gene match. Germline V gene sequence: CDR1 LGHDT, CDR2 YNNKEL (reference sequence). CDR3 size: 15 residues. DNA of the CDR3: TGTGCCAGCAGCCTACAGGGGGATGGGGGCTATGGCTACACCTTC. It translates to CASSLQGDGGYGYTF.

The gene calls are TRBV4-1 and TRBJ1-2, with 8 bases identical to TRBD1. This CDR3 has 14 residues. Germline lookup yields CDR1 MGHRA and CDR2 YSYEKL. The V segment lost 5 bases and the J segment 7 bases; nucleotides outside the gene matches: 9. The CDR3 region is CASSFSGTGPGYTF. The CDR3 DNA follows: TGCGCCAGCAGCTTTTCCGGGACAGGTCCTGGCTACACCTTC.

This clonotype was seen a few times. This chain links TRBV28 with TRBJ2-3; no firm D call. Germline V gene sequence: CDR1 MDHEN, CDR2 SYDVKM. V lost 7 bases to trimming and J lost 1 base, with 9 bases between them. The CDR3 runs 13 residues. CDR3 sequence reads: CASNTVRTDTQYF. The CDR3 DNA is TGTGCCAGCAACACAGTCCGCACAGATACGCAGTATTTT.

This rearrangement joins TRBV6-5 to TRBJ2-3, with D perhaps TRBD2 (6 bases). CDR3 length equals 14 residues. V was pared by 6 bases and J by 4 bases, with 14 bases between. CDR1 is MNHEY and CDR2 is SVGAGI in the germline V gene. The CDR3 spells CASSHRGGADTQYF. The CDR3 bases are TGTGCCAGCAGCCACCGAGGAGGGGCAGATACGCAGTATTTT.

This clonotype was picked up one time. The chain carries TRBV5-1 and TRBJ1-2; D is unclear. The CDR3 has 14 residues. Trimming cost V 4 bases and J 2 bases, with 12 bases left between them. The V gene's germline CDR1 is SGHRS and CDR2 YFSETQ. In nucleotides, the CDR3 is TGCGCCAGCAGCGATTTGGGCCAGAACTATGGCTACACCTTC. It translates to CASSDLGQNYGYTF.

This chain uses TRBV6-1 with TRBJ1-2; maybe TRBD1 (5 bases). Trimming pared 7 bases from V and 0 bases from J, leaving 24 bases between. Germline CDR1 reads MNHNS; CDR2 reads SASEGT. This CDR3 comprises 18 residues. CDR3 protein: CASTSVGRQGRSNYGYTF. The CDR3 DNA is TGTGCCAGCACCTCCGTTGGGCGGCAGGGACGCTCTAACTATGGCTACACCTTC.

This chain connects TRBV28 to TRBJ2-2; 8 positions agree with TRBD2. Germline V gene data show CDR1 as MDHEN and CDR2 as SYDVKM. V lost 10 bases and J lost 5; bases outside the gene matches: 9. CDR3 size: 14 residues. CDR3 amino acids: CATERGGRTGELFF. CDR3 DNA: TGTGCCACCGAGCGCGGGGGGCGGACCGGGGAGCTGTTTTTT.

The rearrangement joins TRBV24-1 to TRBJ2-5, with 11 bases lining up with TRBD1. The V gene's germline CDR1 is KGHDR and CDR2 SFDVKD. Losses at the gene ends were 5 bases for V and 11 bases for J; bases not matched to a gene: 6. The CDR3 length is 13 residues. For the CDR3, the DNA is TGTGCCACCAGTGGGACAGGGGGCAGTGAGCAGTACTTC. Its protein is CATSGTGGSEQYF.

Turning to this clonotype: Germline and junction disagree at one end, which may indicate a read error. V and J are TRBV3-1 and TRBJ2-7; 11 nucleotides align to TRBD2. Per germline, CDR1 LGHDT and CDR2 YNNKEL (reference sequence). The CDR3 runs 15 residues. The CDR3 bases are TGTGCCAGCAGCCTGGGACTAGCGGATTCCTGCGAGCAGTACTTC. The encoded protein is CASSLGLADSCEQYF.

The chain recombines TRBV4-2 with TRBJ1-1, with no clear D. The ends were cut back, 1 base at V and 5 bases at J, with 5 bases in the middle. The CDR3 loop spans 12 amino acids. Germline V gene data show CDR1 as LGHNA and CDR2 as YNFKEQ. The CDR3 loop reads CASSQVRTEAFF. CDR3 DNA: TGTGCCAGCAGCCAAGTGAGGACTGAAGCTTTCTTT.

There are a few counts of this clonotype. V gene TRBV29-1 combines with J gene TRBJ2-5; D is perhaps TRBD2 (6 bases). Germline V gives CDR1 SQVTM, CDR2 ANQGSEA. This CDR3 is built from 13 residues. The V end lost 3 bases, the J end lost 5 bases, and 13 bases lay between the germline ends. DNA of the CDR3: TGCAGCGTTGATTGGGGACTGGAGGAGACCCAGTACTTC. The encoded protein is CSVDWGLEETQYF.

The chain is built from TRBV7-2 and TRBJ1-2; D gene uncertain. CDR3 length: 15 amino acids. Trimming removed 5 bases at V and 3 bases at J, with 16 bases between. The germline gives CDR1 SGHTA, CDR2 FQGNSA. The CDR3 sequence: CASSAGPLGDYGYTF. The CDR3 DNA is TGTGCCAGCAGCGCCGGGCCCCTTGGGGACTATGGCTACACCTTC.